The sequence of this T cell receptor (beta chain) was determined in a study of blood T cell repertoires in COVID-19. As handled by the study authors: Using reference gene primer amplification, nucleated cell counts were estimated. Clones were read by immunoSEQ multiplex PCR, and TCRdb kept only the in-frame ones, dropping some. V and J calls plus clone size are reproduced from that table; the DNA served to infer D and trimming. The sample yields 100,000 or so clones, approximately 86% seen once. The V end was cut by 5 bases, the J end by 2 bases, with 9 bases between. Germline V gene data show CDR1 as MNHEY and CDR2 as SMNVEV (reference sequence). The CDR3 length is 13 residues.

The TCR was taken from a man aged 50 to 60 with active or convalescent COVID-19. Material: peripheral blood. The chain carries TRBV27 and TRBJ1-2; D is unresolved. CDR3 protein: CASSLDENYGYTF. CDR3 nucleotides: TGTGCCAGCAGTCTAGACGAAAACTATGGCTACACCTTC.